This T cell receptor beta chain was identified during a study of blood T cell repertoires in COVID-19. The assay was immunoSEQ multiplex PCR, and TCRdb's table has in-frame clones only and misses some. The repertoire has about 130,000 clones, 85% to 90% of them found once; the top ten carry under 3%. This clonotype was sampled from a man in his sixties with active or convalescent COVID-19. Material: peripheral blood.

CDR3 sequence (DNA): TGTGCCAGCTACTCCGGCGGGGGGGCAAACATTCAGTACTTC. Translating gives CASYSGGGANIQYF. The chain joins TRBV28 to TRBJ2-4, with 9 nucleotides matching TRBD2. Trimming at V came to 8 bases and at J to 6 bases, leaving 8 bases not matched to a gene. The CDR3 is 14 amino acids. CDR1 is MDHEN, CDR2 SYDVKM, per germline.